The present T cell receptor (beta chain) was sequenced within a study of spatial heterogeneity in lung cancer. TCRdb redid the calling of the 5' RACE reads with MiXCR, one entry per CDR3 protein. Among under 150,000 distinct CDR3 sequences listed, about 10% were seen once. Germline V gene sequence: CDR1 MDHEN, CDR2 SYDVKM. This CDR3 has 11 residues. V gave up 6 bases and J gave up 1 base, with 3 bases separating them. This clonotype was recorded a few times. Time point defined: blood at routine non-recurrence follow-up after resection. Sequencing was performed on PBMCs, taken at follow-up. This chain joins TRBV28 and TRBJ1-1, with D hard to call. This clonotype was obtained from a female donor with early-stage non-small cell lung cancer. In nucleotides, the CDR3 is TGTGCCAGCAGACAGAACACTGAAGCTTTCTTT. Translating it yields CASRQNTEAFF.